This T cell receptor (beta chain) was captured in a study of T cell changes during pregnancy in multiple sclerosis. TCRdb keeps only in-frame clones here, not all; method: immunoSEQ multiplex PCR. The sample lists around 57,000 clones; about 87% were seen once. There are 17 residues in the CDR3. Germline values: CDR1 SGHNT, CDR2 YENEEA. The V segment lost 0 bases and the J segment 7 bases; nucleotides outside the gene matches: 10. The TCR was taken from a female donor in good health, enrolled as a control in a pregnancy study. The chain couples TRBV11-3 to TRBJ2-2, with 8 nucleotides matching TRBD2. This specimen consisted of peripheral blood, obtained in the first trimester of pregnancy. CDR3 in amino acids: CASSLDAQRGMLGELFF. CDR3 in DNA: TGTGCCAGCAGCTTAGATGCTCAGCGGGGGATGCTCGGGGAGCTGTTTTTT.